Presented here are 17 T cell receptor beta chains from one specimen sequenced in a study of T cell responses to AZD1222 COVID-19 vaccine. Using immunoSEQ multiplex PCR, the repertoire was profiled, and TCRdb retains in-frame clones only, with some absent. The data show about 140,000 clones, 85% to 95% seen once. The sample was peripheral blood, taken on day 0 of AZD1222 vaccination. The receptors shown here come from an adult in good health.

This chain connects TRBV3-1 (or the pseudogene TRBV3-2) to TRBJ1-2; 7 bases agree with TRBD1. Trimming removed 1 base from V and 4 bases from J; junction bases left unmatched: 9. Per germline, CDR1 LGHDT and CDR2 YNNKEL (reference sequence). CDR3 length: 16 amino acids. CDR3 nucleotide sequence: TGTGCCAGCAGCCAAGGACAGGGACCCCGCCCCTATGGCTACACCTTC. Protein: CASSQGQGPRPYGYTF.

This clone is a singleton in its sample. This chain joins TRBV18 and TRBJ2-3; D unresolved. The germline V and J ends were trimmed by 3 bases and 0 bases, with 7 bases remaining between them. The CDR3 loop spans 14 amino acids. CDR1 is KGHSH, CDR2 LQKENI, per germline. The CDR3 nucleotides are TGTGCCAGCTCACCCGGGCGTAGCACAGATACGCAGTATTTT. This gives the protein CASSPGRSTDTQYF.

The J gene is TRBJ1-1, the V gene TRBV12-5; D remains unclear. V lost 1 base, J lost 6 bases, and 9 bases lay in between. CDR3 length: 13 residues. Germline CDR1 reads LGHNT; CDR2 reads FRNRAP. Here the CDR3 DNA reads TGTGCTAGTGGTTTGGCGTCCCAGGCTGAAGCTTTCTTT. Residues: CASGLASQAEAFF.

V usage is TRBV6-5 and J usage is TRBJ1-2; D unclear. This CDR3 spans 13 amino acids. Germline V gives CDR1 MNHEY, CDR2 SVGAGI. V was pared by 6 bases and J by 6 bases, with 14 bases between. CDR3 in amino acids: CASSGSGLNGYTF. In DNA, the CDR3 is TGTGCCAGCAGCGGGTCAGGACTAAATGGCTACACCTTC.

V gene TRBV19 combines with J gene TRBJ1-6, with TRBD1 matching over 7 bases. Looked up from germline, CDR1 is LNHDA and CDR2 is SQIVND (reference sequence). This CDR3 is built from 14 residues. V lost 3 bases to trimming and J lost 7 bases; unmatched junction nucleotides: 3. In DNA, the CDR3 is TGTGCCAGTAGTATGGAGGGGGCCAATTCACCCCTCCACTTT. Protein: CASSMEGANSPLHF.

V gene TRBV28 combines with J gene TRBJ2-7, with 13 bases identical to TRBD2. This CDR3 is built from 15 residues. From germline, CDR1 is MDHEN and CDR2 SYDVKM. V trimming: 2 bases; J trimming: 6 bases; junction bases outside the gene matches: 4. The CDR3 loop reads CASSLTSGRATEQYF. For the CDR3, the DNA is TGTGCCAGCAGTTTAACTAGCGGGAGGGCCACCGAGCAGTACTTC.

The chain couples TRBV12-3 or TRBV12-4 to TRBJ2-7; no reliable D call. The CDR3 has 13 amino acids. The ends were cut back, 5 bases at V and 2 bases at J, with 10 bases in the middle. In DNA form, the CDR3 reads TGTGCCAGCAGTCTCGGTTCCCCCTACGAGCAGTACTTC. Its protein product is CASSLGSPYEQYF.

The V gene is TRBV3-1 (or the pseudogene TRBV3-2), the J gene TRBJ1-2; TRBD1 is a possible D gene (6 bases). The CDR3 has 13 amino acids. Germline V gives CDR1 LGHDT, CDR2 YNNKEL (reference sequence). V lost 1 base and J 3 bases, leaving 6 bases between the germline ends. Here the CDR3 reads CASSQAGDYGYTF. Here the CDR3 DNA reads TGTGCCAGCAGCCAAGCAGGGGACTATGGCTACACCTTC.

The genes are TRBV12-5 and TRBJ1-1, with 7 bases that match TRBD1. The CDR3 consists of 12 residues. V shed 10 bases, J shed 4 bases, and the junction held 6 bases outside the gene matches. Germline CDR1 reads LGHNT; CDR2 reads FRNRAP. The CDR3 here is CATKDRVTEAFF. The CDR3 DNA is TGTGCTACCAAAGACAGGGTCACTGAAGCTTTCTTT.

This chain connects TRBV28 to TRBJ1-1; D remains ambiguous. CDR3 length: 18 residues. Germline V CDR1 and CDR2: MDHEN, SYDVKM. The germline V and J ends were trimmed by 7 bases and 0 bases, with 24 bases remaining between them. CDR3 sequence: CASTTLAGALFMNTEAFF. CDR3 nucleotides: TGTGCCAGCACCACCCTTGCTGGCGCCCTGTTCATGAACACTGAAGCTTTCTTT. The full variable domain, its missing parts supplied by reference TRBV28 and TRBJ1-1, is DVKVTQSSRYLVKRTGEKVFLECVQDMDHENMFWYRQDPGLGLRLIYFSYDVKMKEKGDIPEGYSVSREKKERFSLILESASTNQTSMYLCASTTLAGALFMNTEAFFGQGTRLTVV.

The chain uses TRBV27 and TRBJ1-2; no firm D call. Germline CDR1 and CDR2: MNHEY and SMNVEV (reference sequence). V was pared by 2 bases and J by 0 bases, with 7 bases between. The CDR3 spans 14 residues. This CDR3 reads CASSLRVANYGYTF. The DNA for the CDR3 is TGTGCCAGCAGTTTAAGGGTTGCTAACTATGGCTACACCTTC.

The CDR3 DNA follows: TGTGCCACCCGAGACACCTACAATCAGCCCCAGCATTTT. This encodes CATRDTYNQPQHF. The rearrangement joins TRBV27 to TRBJ1-5; unclear D gene. V lost 10 bases to trimming and J lost 3 bases, with 13 bases between them. The CDR3 sequence is 13 residues long. Germline loops: CDR1 MNHEY, CDR2 SMNVEV (reference sequence).

The gene calls are TRBV15 and TRBJ2-1, with TRBD2 matching over 8 bases. V lost 5 bases and J lost 8; bases outside the gene matches: 11. The CDR3 consists of 15 residues. Germline lookup yields CDR1 LNHNV and CDR2 YYDKDF (reference sequence). The DNA for the CDR3 is TGTGCCACCAGCCCGGGACTAGTGGAATCTCATGAGCAGTTCTTC. It translates to CATSPGLVESHEQFF.

The chain uses TRBV7-2 and TRBJ1-4, with D perhaps TRBD1 (6 bases). CDR3 length equals 14 residues. Germline CDR1 reads SGHTA; CDR2 reads FQGNSA. The germline V and J ends were trimmed by 5 bases and 7 bases, with 14 bases remaining between them. CDR3 sequence reads: CASSEQGRSEKLFF. CDR3 sequence (DNA): TGTGCCAGCAGCGAACAGGGAAGGAGTGAAAAACTGTTTTTT.

V usage is TRBV18 and J usage is TRBJ1-5; a possible D gene is TRBD1 (5 bases). Germline V lookup: CDR1 KGHSH, CDR2 LQKENI. The CDR3 runs to 15 residues. V was pared by 2 bases and J by 2 bases, with 10 bases between. CDR3 in amino acids: CASSPGDAGNQPQHF. The CDR3 DNA reads TGTGCCAGCTCACCAGGGGACGCCGGCAATCAGCCCCAGCATTTT. Filled out from reference TRBV18 and TRBJ1-5, the complete variable domain reads NAGVMQNPRHLVRRRGQEARLRCSPMKGHSHVYWYRQLPEEGLKFMVYLQKENIIDESGMPKERFSAEFPKEGPSILRIQQVVRGDSAAYFCASSPGDAGNQPQHFGDGTRLSIL.

V and J are TRBV15 and TRBJ1-2; a weak D match, TRBD1 (5 bases). CDR3 size: 16 residues. The germline V and J ends were trimmed by 1 base and 0 bases, with 12 bases remaining between them. Germline-derived CDR1 and CDR2 are LNHNV and YYDKDF (reference sequence). The CDR3 coding sequence is TGTGCCACCAGCAGAGTCGTGGGGGATACTAACTATGGCTACACCTTC. The encoded protein is CATSRVVGDTNYGYTF.

In this sample, this clone turned up once. The chain is built from TRBV18 and TRBJ1-5; D is perhaps TRBD1 (5 bases). The CDR3 is 14 amino acids. CDR1 is KGHSH, CDR2 LQKENI, per germline. V gave up 5 bases and J gave up 3 bases, with 11 bases separating them. The CDR3 DNA sequence: TGTGCCAGCTCAGCGGGGCCGATCAATCAGCCCCAGCATTTT. It translates to CASSAGPINQPQHF.